The clone carrying this T cell receptor beta chain was detected once. Here immunoSEQ multiplex PCR was the method, and the copy in TCRdb shows in-frame clones only, minus some. The sample holds 180,000 or so clones, more than 75% seen once. This CDR3 has 13 residues. Deletions cut 7 bases from V and 4 bases from J, with 11 bases between. This sample stems from a study of blood T cell repertoires in COVID-19. Background on the study: Sources were T cells, B-cell-depleted T cells, or PBMCs; the material itself was cDNA or gDNA.

The cohort comprised adults aged about 18 to 90 years residing in approximately 25 US areas. Within the 2 weeks before study entry, each person in the exposed group met a COVID-19 case. The TCR originated in a man in his fifties or sixties who had been exposed to COVID-19. J is TRBJ2-1 and V is TRBV12-3 or TRBV12-4; TRBD1 is a possible D gene (7 bases). The sample consisted of PBMCs or T cells enriched from blood (not recorded which). As DNA, the CDR3 is TGTGCCAGCACCCCAGGGGGGTACAATGAGCAGTTCTTC. Protein: CASTPGGYNEQFF.